The 18 T cell receptor beta chains in this list originate from one sample, sequenced in a study of blood T cell repertoires in COVID-19. TCRdb's copy holds only in-frame clones and misses some; the assay was immunoSEQ multiplex PCR. The table shows fewer than 250,000 clones, with around 90% occurring only once. The specimen was peripheral blood. These receptors were collected from a man younger than 40 with COVID-19, enrolled during active disease.

This clone was counted a few times. The gene calls are TRBV9 and TRBJ2-7; perhaps TRBD2 as D (6 bases). The CDR3 runs to 15 residues. Germline values: CDR1 SGDLS, CDR2 YYNGEE. V lost 3 bases to trimming and J lost 1 base, with 14 bases between them. The CDR3 loop is CASSAGDSLSYEQYF. The CDR3, as DNA: TGTGCCAGCAGCGCCGGGGACTCTTTGTCCTACGAGCAGTACTTC.

This chain uses TRBV7-9 with TRBJ1-1, with 8 bases aligning to TRBD1. The CDR3 runs 14 residues. J gave up 3 bases and V 5 bases, and 5 bases lay outside the gene matches. From germline, CDR1 is SEHNR and CDR2 FQNEAQ (reference sequence). The CDR3 DNA follows: TGTGCCAGCAGCCCAGGGGGCGCGGACACTGAAGCTTTCTTT. Its protein is CASSPGGADTEAFF.

The rearrangement joins TRBV19 to TRBJ2-1, with 8 bases fitting TRBD2. This CDR3 has 15 residues. CDR1 and CDR2 (germline): LNHDA, SQIVND (reference sequence). After removal of 5 bases from V and 3 bases from J, the junction contained 6 bases not matched to a gene. The CDR3 DNA reads TGTGCCAGTAGTTATCTAGCGGGCCTCTACAATGAGCAGTTCTTC. It translates to CASSYLAGLYNEQFF.

The chain joins TRBV6-6 to TRBJ1-1; D gene ambiguous. Trimming shortened V by 5 bases and J by 7 bases, and 20 bases separated the two germline ends. Germline-derived CDR1 and CDR2 are MNHNY and SVGAGI (reference sequence). The CDR3 length is 15 residues. In DNA, the CDR3 is TGTGCCAGCAGTGATGCGGGCCCTTTTTATGGTGAAGCTTTCTTT. This translates into CASSDAGPFYGEAFF.

The V and J genes are TRBV19 and TRBJ2-3; the D is unclear. Germline V CDR1 and CDR2: LNHDA, SQIVND (reference sequence). Trimming pared 1 base from V and 3 bases from J, leaving 8 bases between. The CDR3 consists of 14 residues. CDR3 residues: CASSIASATDTQYF. The CDR3 DNA is TGTGCCAGTAGTATAGCCTCAGCGACAGATACGCAGTATTTT. The full variable domain, in which reference TRBV19 and TRBJ2-3 provide the parts outside the CDR3, is DGGITQSPKYLFRKEGQNVTLSCEQNLNHDAMYWYRQDPGQGLRLIYYSQIVNDFQKGDIAEGYSVSREKKESFPLTVTSAQKNPTAFYLCASSIASATDTQYFGPGTRLTVL.

The chain uses TRBV4-3 and TRBJ2-2; TRBD1 aligns across 7 bases. From germline, CDR1 is LGHNA and CDR2 YSLEER. The CDR3 spans 18 residues. V dropped 2 bases and J dropped 2; count of bases not matched to a gene: 11. CDR3 amino acids: CASSQNRYRGPNTGELFF. In DNA, the CDR3 is TGCGCCAGCAGCCAAAACCGGTACAGGGGCCCTAACACCGGGGAGCTGTTTTTT.

The CDR3 region has the DNA TGCGCCAGCAGCCCAAGCAAGGGGGCGGGGGAGCAGTACTTC. Protein product: CASSPSKGAGEQYF. The chain couples TRBV4-3 to TRBJ2-7; TRBD1 is a possible D gene (7 bases). The V and J ends lost 4 bases and 7 bases respectively, with 17 bases between them. The CDR3 totals 14 residues. Looked up from germline, CDR1 is LGHNA and CDR2 is YSLEER.

The gene calls are TRBV6-1 and TRBJ2-7, with 10 bases that match TRBD1. V was pared by 2 bases and J by 3 bases, with 4 bases of the junction left unmatched. The V gene's germline CDR1 is MNHNS and CDR2 SASEGT. The CDR3 is 15 amino acids. The CDR3, as DNA: TGTGCCAGCAGTGAACAGACAGGGGGCAGCTACGAGCAGTACTTC. Translated: CASSEQTGGSYEQYF.

The chain links TRBV6-5 to TRBJ2-2, with D perhaps matching TRBD2 (6 bases). CDR3 length equals 15 residues. The ends were cut back, 5 bases at V and 4 bases at J, with 14 bases in the middle. Per germline, CDR1 MNHEY and CDR2 SVGAGI. The CDR3 nucleotides are TGTGCCAGCAGTCCAATGCAGGGAGGCACCGGGGAGCTGTTTTTT. It specifies CASSPMQGGTGELFF.

The chain couples TRBV14 to TRBJ2-7; D gene uncertain. CDR1 and CDR2 from the germline V gene are SGHDN and FVKESK. Trimming removed 2 bases at V and 0 bases at J, with 5 bases between. CDR3 length: 13 amino acids. The CDR3 DNA reads as TGTGCCAGCAGCCAACTGGCCTCCTACGAGCAGTACTTC. As protein: CASSQLASYEQYF.

The gene calls are TRBV5-8 and TRBJ2-7, with 7 nucleotides matching TRBD1. Germline trimming cut 2 bases from V and 5 bases from J; bases unmatched to any gene: 10. The CDR3 loop spans 15 amino acids. The germline V gene has CDR1 SGHTS and CDR2 YDEGEE. Written as DNA, the CDR3 is TGTGCCAGCAGCTTACACAGGGGATTCGCCGACGAGCAGTACTTC. This translates into CASSLHRGFADEQYF.

This rearrangement joins TRBV10-1 to TRBJ1-5; D remains ambiguous. Per the germline V gene, CDR1 is WNHNN and CDR2 is SYGVQD (reference sequence). Trimming removed 9 bases from V and 5 bases from J, with 14 bases in between. The CDR3 covers 13 residues. The CDR3 protein is CASIDPGDQPQHF. Here the CDR3 DNA reads TGCGCCAGTATAGACCCCGGGGATCAGCCCCAGCATTTT.

V usage is TRBV28 and J usage is TRBJ1-5; 7 bases line up with TRBD1. Germline V gives CDR1 MDHEN, CDR2 SYDVKM. With V trimmed by 9 bases and J by 7 bases, 6 bases remained unmatched. This CDR3 is built from 12 residues. The CDR3 bases are TGTGCCAGTCGACAGGGAGACCAGCCCCAGCATTTT. It codes for CASRQGDQPQHF.

The chain is built from TRBV4-2 and TRBJ2-6, with D possibly TRBD2 on 5 matching bases. Trimming removed 0 bases at V and 1 base at J, with 7 bases between. The V gene's germline CDR1 is LGHNA and CDR2 YNFKEQ. This CDR3 region has 16 residues. DNA for the CDR3: TGTGCCAGCAGCCAAGACGGGGTATCTGGGGCCAACGTCCTGACTTTC. Translating gives CASSQDGVSGANVLTF.

The J gene is TRBJ1-3, the V gene TRBV4-3, with TRBD1 as a possible D gene (6 bases). CDR3 length: 16 residues. Germline CDR1 is LGHNA and CDR2 is YSLEER. V lost 0 bases and J lost 2, with 11 bases in between. In DNA form, the CDR3 reads TGCGCCAGCAGCCAAGATCCCCCAGGGGCTGGAAACACCATATATTTT. Encoded protein: CASSQDPPGAGNTIYF.

The chain couples TRBV5-6 to TRBJ2-3, with 12 nucleotides matching TRBD2. Germline CDR1 and CDR2: SGHDT and YYEEEE. The V segment lost 1 base and the J segment 6 bases; nucleotides outside the gene matches: 9. The CDR3 totals 17 residues. DNA for the CDR3: TGTGCCAGCAGCTTGACCCGACTAGCGGGGGCTTGGGATACGCAGTATTTT. Encoded protein: CASSLTRLAGAWDTQYF.

This chain connects TRBV12-5 to TRBJ1-2; 9 bases line up with TRBD1. This CDR3 comprises 16 residues. Germline V CDR1 and CDR2: LGHNT, FRNRAP. Germline trimming cut 7 bases from V and 5 bases from J; bases unmatched to any gene: 14. CDR3 region: CASDNNRGRLSYGYTF. The CDR3 DNA follows: TGTGCTAGTGACAATAACAGGGGGCGCCTTTCATATGGCTACACCTTC.

This clone is a singleton in its sample. The gene calls are TRBV29-1 and TRBJ1-1; D call uncertain. The germline gives CDR1 SQVTM, CDR2 ANQGSEA. The CDR3 is 13 residues long. CDR3 nucleotides: TGCGCGAATTCGCCGGGATTGGGCACTGAAGCTTTCTTT. Its protein is CANSPGLGTEAFF.